This passage covers 5 T cell receptor beta chains from one sample sequenced in a study of control samples from healthy donors and cancer patients (dated by TCRdb to 2020 to 2022). Libraries were built with the immunoSEQ multiplex PCR assay. Sourced from immuneACCESS, this table was stored by TCRdb with only in-frame sequences that have V and J called. A share of the clones is absent; for the studies checked, an unresolved V gene accounts for under half, and the remainder has no known explanation. The sample table holds 150,000 or so clones, of which 93% were seen once. The ten most abundant clones make up 5.8% of the sample. The sequencing input was blood. These receptors all come from a man younger than 35 in good health.

In nucleotides, the CDR3 is TGTGCCAGCAGCCTCGGGGAGGACGGAAACACCATATATTTT. It codes for CASSLGEDGNTIYF. This chain uses TRBV5-8 with TRBJ1-3; D not certain. Germline-derived CDR1 and CDR2 are SGHTS and YDEGEE. There are 14 residues in the CDR3. Trimming cost V 4 bases and J 4 bases, with 12 bases left between them.

This clone has just one count. This chain uses TRBV7-2 with TRBJ2-3; 14 positions agree with TRBD2. The CDR3 sequence is 17 residues long. The germline V gene encodes CDR1 SGHTA and CDR2 FQGNSA. J lost 4 bases, V lost 5 bases, and 8 bases had no gene match. The CDR3 is CASSPGLAGGGPDTQYF. For the CDR3, the DNA is TGTGCCAGCAGCCCCGGACTAGCGGGAGGAGGGCCAGATACGCAGTATTTT. The full variable domain, with the rest looked up from reference TRBV7-2 and TRBJ2-3, is GAGVSQSPSNKVTEKGKDVELRCDPISGHTALYWYRQSLGQGLEFLIYFQGNSAPDKSGLPSDRFSAERTGGSVSTLTIQRTQQEDSAVYLCASSPGLAGGGPDTQYFGPGTRLTVL.

The chain recombines TRBV12-3 or TRBV12-4 with TRBJ1-2; maybe TRBD1 (5 bases). V was trimmed by 5 bases and J by 9 bases, leaving 13 bases between them. This CDR3 region has 12 residues. The CDR3 DNA sequence: TGTGCCAGCAGTCCGGGACTCCCCCGCTACACCTTC. The encoded protein is CASSPGLPRYTF.

This clone was detected once. The J gene is TRBJ2-1, the V gene TRBV4-1; 11 nucleotides align to TRBD2. The CDR3 loop spans 16 amino acids. Germline V lookup: CDR1 MGHRA, CDR2 YSYEKL. Unmatched junction bases numbered 5, after V lost 0 bases and J lost 7 bases. CDR3 DNA: TGCGCCAGCAGCCAAGATCTAGCGGGAGGATCAAATGAGCAGTTCTTC. This translates into CASSQDLAGGSNEQFF.

The chain recombines TRBV6-5 with TRBJ1-2; TRBD1 is a possible D gene (6 bases). CDR3 size: 15 residues. The V end lost 0 bases, the J end lost 0 bases, and 8 bases lay between the germline ends. Per the germline V gene, CDR1 is MNHEY and CDR2 is SVGAGI. CDR3 amino acids: CASSYSRGTNYGYTF. The CDR3 nucleotides read TGTGCCAGCAGTTACTCGAGGGGGACTAACTATGGCTACACCTTC.